The 14 T cell receptor beta chains presented below share a single source sample, sequenced in a study of cytomegalovirus exposure and HLA in healthy donors. The PCR had 60 Vbeta and 13 Jbeta primers. Some clones are missing from TCRdb's copy, which holds only in-frame ones; the method was immunoSEQ multiplex PCR. The sample comprises about 86,000 clones, around three quarters of which are singletons, and approximately 8.9% rests with the top ten. Sequenced material: PBMCs. Receptor source: a man in his 60s in good health and CMV-seronegative.

The V gene is TRBV6-1, the J gene TRBJ1-2; D may be TRBD1 (5 bases). Germline V gene data show CDR1 as MNHNS and CDR2 as SASEGT. The CDR3 has 15 amino acids. V lost 1 base to trimming and J lost 3 bases, with 12 bases between them. CDR3 DNA: TGTGCCAGCAGTGAAGGGAGGGGCGAATACTATGGCTACACCTTC. Protein sequence: CASSEGRGEYYGYTF.

The rearrangement uses TRBV7-9 and TRBJ2-7; 7 bases fit TRBD2. CDR1 and CDR2 (germline): SEHNR, FQNEAQ (reference sequence). This CDR3 has 15 residues. After removal of 5 bases from V and 7 bases from J, the junction contained 14 bases not matched to a gene. The CDR3 DNA sequence: TGTGCCAGCAGCGCTGACTTGCCCCGGGAGGATGAGCAGTACTTC. Residues: CASSADLPREDEQYF.

V usage is TRBV15 and J usage is TRBJ2-7, with D maybe TRBD2 (6 bases). V lost 3 bases and J 1 base, leaving 13 bases between the germline ends. This CDR3 region has 15 residues. The V gene's germline CDR1 is LNHNV and CDR2 YYDKDF (reference sequence). The CDR3 loop is CATSSVGLASYEQYF. In nucleotides, the CDR3 is TGTGCCACCAGCAGCGTGGGACTGGCATCCTACGAGCAGTACTTC.

The chain is built from TRBV6-1 and TRBJ2-7; D is perhaps TRBD2 (6 bases). In germline, CDR1 is MNHNS, CDR2 SASEGT. This CDR3 is built from 15 residues. The V end was cut by 3 bases, the J end by 3 bases, with 15 bases between. The CDR3 spells CASSDQAGKNYEQYF. In nucleotides, the CDR3 is TGTGCCAGCAGTGATCAAGCGGGCAAAAACTACGAGCAGTACTTC.

Only a few counts were recorded for this clone. The rearrangement links TRBV5-1 to TRBJ1-1; 10 bases are shared with TRBD1. CDR3 size: 17 residues. Trimming at V came to 3 bases and at J to 0 bases, leaving 8 bases not matched to a gene. Germline V gene data show CDR1 as SGHRS and CDR2 as YFSETQ. The CDR3 spells CASSSGQGRWMNTEAFF. The CDR3 nucleotides read TGCGCCAGCAGCTCGGGACAGGGGCGTTGGATGAACACTGAAGCTTTCTTT.

V usage is TRBV6-1 and J usage is TRBJ1-5, with D hard to call. Between the trimmed V and J ends, which lost 6 bases and 11 bases, there was a span of 17 bases. CDR1 and CDR2 (germline): MNHNS, SASEGT. This CDR3 region has 13 residues. The CDR3 DNA sequence: TGTGCCAGCAGCCCCTCCCTGGAGGAGGCCCAGCATTTT. This sequence encodes CASSPSLEEAQHF.

The chain couples TRBV28 to TRBJ2-1; D possibly corresponds to TRBD1 (5 bases). Trimming cost V 4 bases and J 10 bases, with 14 bases left between them. Germline values: CDR1 MDHEN, CDR2 SYDVKM. This CDR3 is 13 amino acids long. CDR3 protein: CASSSSQVWEQFF. CDR3 in DNA: TGTGCCAGCAGTTCATCACAGGTTTGGGAGCAGTTCTTC.

This chain uses TRBV5-4 with TRBJ2-1; weak D call: TRBD1 (6 bases). Germline V gene data show CDR1 as SGHNT and CDR2 as YYREEE (reference sequence). The V end was cut by 4 bases, the J end by 3 bases, with 17 bases between. CDR3 length equals 16 residues. This CDR3 is CASSPQSGQHYNEQFF. CDR3 nucleotides: TGTGCCAGCAGCCCTCAGTCAGGACAGCACTACAATGAGCAGTTCTTC.

This clone has just a few counts. The rearrangement joins TRBV6-5 to TRBJ2-5; 9 bases fit TRBD2. The V gene end was trimmed by 2 bases and the J gene end by 4 bases; junction bases not matched to a gene: 8. The CDR3 spans 16 residues. The germline V gene has CDR1 MNHEY and CDR2 SVGAGI. CDR3 in DNA: TGTGCCAGCAGTTACCGGGCTAGCGGGGAGGGAGAGACCCAGTACTTC. Protein sequence: CASSYRASGEGETQYF.

The rearrangement joins TRBV30 to TRBJ2-7; the match to TRBD2 covers 7 bases. CDR1 GTSNPN and CDR2 SVGIG come from the germline V gene (reference sequence). This CDR3 comprises 14 residues. The J segment lost 6 bases and the V segment lost 1 base, leaving 9 bases of the junction unmatched. This chain's CDR3 is CAWSAPGLIFEQYF. CDR3 nucleotides: TGTGCCTGGAGTGCGCCGGGACTAATTTTCGAGCAGTACTTC.

This clone was seen a few times. The chain carries TRBV30 and TRBJ1-2, with TRBD1 matching 8 bases. V shed 3 bases and J 3 bases; nucleotides not matched to a gene: 3. Per the germline V gene, CDR1 is GTSNPN and CDR2 is SVGIG (reference sequence). The CDR3 consists of 13 residues. CDR3 nucleotides: TGTGCCTGGAGACCGGACAGGGACTATGGCTACACCTTC. Amino acids: CAWRPDRDYGYTF.

CDR3 residues: CASSLGIETGDRETQYF. CDR3 coding DNA: TGTGCCAGCAGCTTAGGAATCGAGACAGGGGATCGAGAGACCCAGTACTTC. The rearrangement links TRBV7-9 to TRBJ2-5; 8 nucleotides match TRBD1. The germline CDR1 and CDR2 sequences are SEHNR and FQNEAQ (reference sequence). CDR3 size: 17 residues. V lost 1 base to trimming and J lost 4 bases; unmatched junction nucleotides: 11.

The chain carries TRBV29-1 and TRBJ2-7; 9 nucleotides match TRBD1. Germline CDR1 reads SQVTM; CDR2 reads ANQGSEA. The J segment lost 4 bases and the V segment lost 6 bases, leaving 7 bases of the junction unmatched. The CDR3 length is 13 residues. CDR3 region: CSVTGQGRYEQYF. As DNA, the CDR3 is TGCAGCGTAACTGGACAGGGGAGGTACGAGCAGTACTTC.

This clone was counted only a few times. The V call is TRBV18, the J call TRBJ2-2; D gene unclear. Germline lookup yields CDR1 KGHSH and CDR2 LQKENI. This CDR3 is built from 16 residues. The V and J ends lost 3 bases and 1 base respectively, with 12 bases between them. CDR3 region: CASSPALLGNTGELFF. CDR3 DNA: TGTGCCAGCTCACCCGCGCTTCTCGGGAACACCGGGGAGCTGTTTTTT.